These T cell receptor beta chains were read from a single sample in a study of cytomegalovirus exposure and HLA in healthy donors. Assay used: immunoSEQ multiplex PCR; TCRdb lists only in-frame clones, some missing. The data show 120,000 to 150,000 clones, with about 89% seen just once and about 3.5% held by the top ten. The sample was PBMCs. These receptors were obtained from a woman between 18 and 29 years old in good health and CMV-seropositive. The conserved cysteine and the conserved F or W are not part of the CDR3 here.

v_call,j_call,cdr3_aa
TRBV7-6,TRBJ2-3,ASRGLGGMGTDTQY
TRBV5-1,TRBJ2-7,ASSPTGSLYEQY
TRBV30,TRBJ1-6,AWSNRVPSSYNSPLH
TRBV4-2,TRBJ2-1,ASSSSASTGQF
TRBV27,TRBJ2-5,ASSKDRGRETQY
TRBV7-9,TRBJ2-3,ASSPGTIVPDTQY
TRBV10-2,TRBJ2-2,ASSPGSVWPGELF
TRBV5-4,TRBJ2-5,ASSLAPGARETQY
TRBV7-2,TRBJ1-5,ASSLIRGNQPQH
TRBV9,TRBJ1-2,ASSVGGDNYGYT
TRBV25-1,TRBJ2-7,ATTGRLYSYEQY
TRBV7-9,TRBJ1-2,ASSLVSLYGYT
TRBV6-5,TRBJ2-2,ASSYGYSGSGELF
TRBV9,TRBJ2-1,ASSVAVGTGGSKSYNEQF
TRBV6-4,TRBJ1-1,ASSQVMNTEAF
TRBV9,TRBJ1-4,ASSVDGQGSEKLF
TRBV27,TRBJ1-2,ASALTGANYGYT